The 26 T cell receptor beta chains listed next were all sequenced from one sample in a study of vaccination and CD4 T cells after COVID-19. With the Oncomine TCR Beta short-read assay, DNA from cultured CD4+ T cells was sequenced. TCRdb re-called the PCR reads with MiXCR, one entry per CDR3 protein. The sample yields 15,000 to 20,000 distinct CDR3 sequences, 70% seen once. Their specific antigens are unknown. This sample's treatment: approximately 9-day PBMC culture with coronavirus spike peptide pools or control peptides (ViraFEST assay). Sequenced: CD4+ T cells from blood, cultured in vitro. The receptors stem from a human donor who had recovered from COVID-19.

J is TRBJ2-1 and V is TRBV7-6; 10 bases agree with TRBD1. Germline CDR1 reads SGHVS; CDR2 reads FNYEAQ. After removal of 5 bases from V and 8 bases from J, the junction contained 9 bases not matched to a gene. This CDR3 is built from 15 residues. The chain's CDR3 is CASSPKPGQGYEQFF. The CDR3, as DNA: TGTGCCAGCAGCCCTAAGCCGGGACAGGGGTATGAGCAGTTCTTC.

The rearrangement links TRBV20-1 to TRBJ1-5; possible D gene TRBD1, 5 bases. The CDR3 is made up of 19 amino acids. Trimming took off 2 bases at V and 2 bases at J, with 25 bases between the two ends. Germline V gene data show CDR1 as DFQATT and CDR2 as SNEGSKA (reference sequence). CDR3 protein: CSARWDGGAGGSGNQPQHF. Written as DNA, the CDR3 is TGCAGTGCTAGATGGGACGGAGGGGCTGGTGGCTCGGGCAATCAGCCCCAGCATTTT.

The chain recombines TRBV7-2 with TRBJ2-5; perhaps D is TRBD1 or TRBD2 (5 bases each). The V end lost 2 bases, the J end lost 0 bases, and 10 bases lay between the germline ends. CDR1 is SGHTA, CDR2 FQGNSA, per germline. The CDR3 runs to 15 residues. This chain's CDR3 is CASSLRGDYQETQYF. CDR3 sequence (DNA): TGTGCCAGCAGCTTACGAGGGGATTACCAAGAGACCCAGTACTTC.

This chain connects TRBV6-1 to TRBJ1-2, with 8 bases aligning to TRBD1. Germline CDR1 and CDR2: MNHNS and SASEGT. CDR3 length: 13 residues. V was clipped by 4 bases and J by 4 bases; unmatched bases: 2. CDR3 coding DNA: TGTGCCAGCAGTGTCGACAGGGGCTATGGCTACACCTTC. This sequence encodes CASSVDRGYGYTF.

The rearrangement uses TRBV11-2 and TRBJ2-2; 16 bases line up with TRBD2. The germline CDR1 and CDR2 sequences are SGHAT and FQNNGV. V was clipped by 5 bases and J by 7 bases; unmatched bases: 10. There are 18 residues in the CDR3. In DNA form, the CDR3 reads TGTGCCAGCAGCAGGGGACTAGCGGGAGGGCCGAACGGCGGGGAGCTGTTTTTT. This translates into CASSRGLAGGPNGGELFF. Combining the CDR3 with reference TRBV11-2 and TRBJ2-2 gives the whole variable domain EAGVAQSPRYKIIEKRQSVAFWCNPISGHATLYWYQQILGQGPKLLIQFQNNGVVDDSQLPKDRFSAERLKGVDSTLKIQPAKLEDSAVYLCASSRGLAGGPNGGELFFGEGSRLTVL.

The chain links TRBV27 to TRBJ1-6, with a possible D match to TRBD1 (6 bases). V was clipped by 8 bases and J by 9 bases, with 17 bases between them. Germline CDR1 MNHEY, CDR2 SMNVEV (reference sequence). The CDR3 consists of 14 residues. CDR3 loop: CASGAGTKSSPLHF. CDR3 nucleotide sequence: TGTGCCAGCGGCGCCGGGACAAAGAGTTCACCCCTCCACTTT.

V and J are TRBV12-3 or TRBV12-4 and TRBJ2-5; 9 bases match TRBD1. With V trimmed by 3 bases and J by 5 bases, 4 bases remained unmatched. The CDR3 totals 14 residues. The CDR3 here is CASSFFGTGETQYF. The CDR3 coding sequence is TGTGCCAGCAGTTTTTTTGGGACAGGGGAGACCCAGTACTTC.

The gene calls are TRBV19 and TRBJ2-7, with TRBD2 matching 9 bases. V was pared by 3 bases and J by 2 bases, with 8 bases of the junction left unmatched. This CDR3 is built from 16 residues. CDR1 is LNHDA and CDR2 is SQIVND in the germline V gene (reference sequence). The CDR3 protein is CASSMGLASQPYEQYF. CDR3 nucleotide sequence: TGTGCCAGTAGTATGGGACTAGCCTCCCAACCCTACGAGCAGTACTTC. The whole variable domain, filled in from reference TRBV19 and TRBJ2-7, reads DGGITQSPKYLFRKEGQNVTLSCEQNLNHDAMYWYRQDPGQGLRLIYYSQIVNDFQKGDIAEGYSVSREKKESFPLTVTSAQKNPTAFYLCASSMGLASQPYEQYFGPGTRLTVT.

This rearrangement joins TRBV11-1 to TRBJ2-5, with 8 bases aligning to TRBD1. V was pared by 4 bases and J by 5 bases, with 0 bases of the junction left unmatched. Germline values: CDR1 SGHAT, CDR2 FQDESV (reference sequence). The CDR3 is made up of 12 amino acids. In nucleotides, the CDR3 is TGTGCCAGCAGCTGGGACAGGGAGACCCAGTACTTC. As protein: CASSWDRETQYF. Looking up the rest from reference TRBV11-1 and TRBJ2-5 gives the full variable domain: EAEVAQSPRYKITEKSQAVAFWCDPISGHATLYWYRQILGQGPELLVQFQDESVVDDSQLPKDRFSAERLKGVDSTLKIQPAELGDSAMYLCASSWDRETQYFGPGTRLLVL.

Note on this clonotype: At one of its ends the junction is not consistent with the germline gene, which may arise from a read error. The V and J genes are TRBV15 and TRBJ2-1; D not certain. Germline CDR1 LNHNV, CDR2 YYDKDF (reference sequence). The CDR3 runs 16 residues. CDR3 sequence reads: CATSRERLAPNKEQFF. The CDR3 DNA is TGTGCCACCAGCAGAGAGAGACTCGCCCCCAACAAAGAGCAGTTCTTC.

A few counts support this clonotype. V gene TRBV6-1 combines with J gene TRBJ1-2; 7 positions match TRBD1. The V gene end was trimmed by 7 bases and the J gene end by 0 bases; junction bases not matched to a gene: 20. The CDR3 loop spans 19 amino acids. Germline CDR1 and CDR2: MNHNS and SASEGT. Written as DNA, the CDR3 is TGTGCCAGCATCGTAATCCGGGACAGCGTTTCGTCGGCTAACTATGGCTACACCTTC. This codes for CASIVIRDSVSSANYGYTF.

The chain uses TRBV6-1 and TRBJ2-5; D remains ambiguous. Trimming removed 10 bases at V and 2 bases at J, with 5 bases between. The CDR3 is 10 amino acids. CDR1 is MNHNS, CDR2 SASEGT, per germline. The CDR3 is CANPQETQYF. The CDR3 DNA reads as TGTGCCAACCCACAAGAGACCCAGTACTTC.

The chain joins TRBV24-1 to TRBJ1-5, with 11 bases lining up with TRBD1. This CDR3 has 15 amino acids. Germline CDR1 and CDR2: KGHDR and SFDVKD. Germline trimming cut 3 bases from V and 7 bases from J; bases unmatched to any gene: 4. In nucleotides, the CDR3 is TGTGCCACCAGTGATGGACAGGGGGCTCTCCAGCCCCAGCATTTT. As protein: CATSDGQGALQPQHF.

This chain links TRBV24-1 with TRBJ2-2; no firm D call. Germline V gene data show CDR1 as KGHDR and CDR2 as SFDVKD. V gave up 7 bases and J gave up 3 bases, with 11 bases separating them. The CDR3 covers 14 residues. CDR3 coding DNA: TGTGCCACCAGGGGATGGTCAGACACCGGGGAGCTGTTTTTT. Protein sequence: CATRGWSDTGELFF.

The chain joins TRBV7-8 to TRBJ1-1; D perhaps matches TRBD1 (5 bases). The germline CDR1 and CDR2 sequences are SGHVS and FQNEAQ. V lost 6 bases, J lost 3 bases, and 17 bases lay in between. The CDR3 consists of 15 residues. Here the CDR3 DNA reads TGTGCCAGCAGGGAAGCGGGGCGCCGTTACACTGAAGCTTTCTTT. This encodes CASREAGRRYTEAFF.

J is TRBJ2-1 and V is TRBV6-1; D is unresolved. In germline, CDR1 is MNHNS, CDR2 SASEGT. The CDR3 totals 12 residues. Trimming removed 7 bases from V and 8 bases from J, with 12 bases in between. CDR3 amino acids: CASNDRSDEQFF. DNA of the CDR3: TGTGCCAGCAACGACCGGAGCGATGAGCAGTTCTTC.

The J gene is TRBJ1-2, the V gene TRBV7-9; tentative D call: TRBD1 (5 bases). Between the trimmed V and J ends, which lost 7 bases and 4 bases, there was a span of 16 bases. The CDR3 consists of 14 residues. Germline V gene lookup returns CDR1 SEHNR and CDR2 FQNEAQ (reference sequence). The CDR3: CASTSFGGTYGYTF. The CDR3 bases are TGTGCCAGCACCTCTTTTGGAGGGACCTATGGCTACACCTTC.

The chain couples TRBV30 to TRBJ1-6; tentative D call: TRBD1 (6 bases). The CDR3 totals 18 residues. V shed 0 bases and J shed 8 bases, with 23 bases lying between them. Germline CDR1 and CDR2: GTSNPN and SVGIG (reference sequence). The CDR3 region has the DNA TGTGCCTGGAGTGTGGGGGGGGCGCTTAGTAGGAGTTATTCACCCCTCCACTTT. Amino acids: CAWSVGGALSRSYSPLHF.

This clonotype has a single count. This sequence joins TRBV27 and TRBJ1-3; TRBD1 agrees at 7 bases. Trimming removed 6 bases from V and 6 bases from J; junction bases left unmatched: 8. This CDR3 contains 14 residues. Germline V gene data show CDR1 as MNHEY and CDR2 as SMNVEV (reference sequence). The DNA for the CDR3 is TGTGCCAGCAGCCCCAGGGGGGGGTCAAACACCATATATTTT. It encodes CASSPRGGSNTIYF.

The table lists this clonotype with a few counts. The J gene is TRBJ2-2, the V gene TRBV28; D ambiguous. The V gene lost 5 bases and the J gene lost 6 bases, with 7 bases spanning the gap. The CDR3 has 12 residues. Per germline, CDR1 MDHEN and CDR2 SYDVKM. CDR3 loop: CASSRLSGELFF. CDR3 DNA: TGTGCCAGCAGTAGACTCTCCGGGGAGCTGTTTTTT.

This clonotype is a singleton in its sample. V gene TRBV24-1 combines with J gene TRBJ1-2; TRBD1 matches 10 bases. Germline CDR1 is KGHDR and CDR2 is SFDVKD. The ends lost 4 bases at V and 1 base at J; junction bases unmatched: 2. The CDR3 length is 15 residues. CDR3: CATSEGTGVNYGYTF. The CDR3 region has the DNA TGTGCCACCAGTGAGGGGACAGGGGTTAACTATGGCTACACCTTC.

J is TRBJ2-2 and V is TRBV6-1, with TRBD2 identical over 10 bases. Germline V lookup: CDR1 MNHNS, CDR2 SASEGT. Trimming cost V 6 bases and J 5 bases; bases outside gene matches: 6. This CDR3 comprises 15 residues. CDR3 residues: CASRRLAGVTGELFF. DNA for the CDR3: TGTGCCAGCAGACGGCTAGCGGGAGTTACCGGGGAGCTGTTTTTT.

The CDR3, as DNA: TGCAGCGTTGACCAGGTAGCCAGCTATGGCTACACCTTC. This gives the protein CSVDQVASYGYTF. The chain employs TRBV29-1 and TRBJ1-2; D gene ambiguous. Per the germline V gene, CDR1 is SQVTM and CDR2 is ANQGSEA. Trimming shortened V by 3 bases and J by 4 bases, and 12 bases separated the two germline ends. This CDR3 contains 13 residues.

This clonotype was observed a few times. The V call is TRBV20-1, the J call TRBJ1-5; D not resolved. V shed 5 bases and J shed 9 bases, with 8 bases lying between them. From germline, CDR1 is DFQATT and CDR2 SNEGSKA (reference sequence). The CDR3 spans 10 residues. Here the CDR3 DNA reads TGCAGTGCTGGGCAACGGCCCCAGCATTTT. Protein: CSAGQRPQHF.

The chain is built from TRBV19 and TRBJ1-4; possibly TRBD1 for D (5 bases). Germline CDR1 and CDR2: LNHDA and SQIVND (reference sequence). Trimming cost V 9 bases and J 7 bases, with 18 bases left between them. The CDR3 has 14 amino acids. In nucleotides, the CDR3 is TGTGCCAGCAATCGGGACTCTCTGGGTGAAAAACTGTTTTTT. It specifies CASNRDSLGEKLFF.

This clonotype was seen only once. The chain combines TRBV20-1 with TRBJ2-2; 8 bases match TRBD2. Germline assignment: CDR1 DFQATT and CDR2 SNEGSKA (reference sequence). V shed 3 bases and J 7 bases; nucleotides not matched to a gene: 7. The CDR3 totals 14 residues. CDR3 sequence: CSASGRAYVGELFF. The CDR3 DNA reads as TGCAGTGCTAGCGGGAGGGCCTACGTCGGGGAGCTGTTTTTT.